These T cell receptor beta chains were read from a single sample in a study of T-cell reconstitution after alpha-beta-depleted transplantation in children. MiXCR, applied by TCRdb to the PCR reads, yields one record per CDR3 protein. The sample has about 460,000 distinct CDR3 sequences, under 15% seen once. The specimen comprised PBMCs from the stem cell graft donor, sampled from the stem cell graft. The receptors were sampled from a human donor who donated a stem cell graft to a child with combined immunodeficiency. Both conserved end residues are part of each CDR3. D genes are given only for firm matches. Clone size is shown for a subset of rows, as once, few, many or a class of expanded clone.

D	V	J	size	CDR3	DNA
NA	TRBV25-1	TRBJ2-1	many	CASSDKGGDEQFF	TGTGCCAGCAGTGACAAGGGGGGGGATGAGCAGTTCTTC
NA	TRBV27	TRBJ1-1	few	CASSMRDDTEAFF	TGTGCCAGCAGTATGAGGGATGACACTGAAGCTTTCTTT
NA	TRBV4-3	TRBJ2-7	few	CASSQEGSGSPSYEQYF	TGCGCCAGCAGCCAAGAAGGCAGCGGGTCCCCCTCCTACGAGCAGTACTTC
NA	TRBV7-2	TRBJ1-2	few	CASSLEGAGAGYTF	TGTGCCAGCAGCTTAGAGGGAGCAGGGGCTGGCTACACCTTC
NA	TRBV12-3/TRBV12-4	TRBJ2-3	NA	CASSKLGPTDTQYF	TGTGCCAGCAGCAAACTGGGACCCACAGATACGCAGTATTTT
NA	TRBV30	TRBJ1-2	NA	CAWSGEGNYGYTF	TGTGCCTGGAGTGGGGAGGGGAACTATGGCTACACCTTC
NA	TRBV10-3	TRBJ1-6	few	CAISEKQTFPSLHF	TGTGCCATCAGTGAGAAACAGACCTTTCCGTCCCTCCACTTT
NA	TRBV12-3/TRBV12-4	TRBJ2-7	many	CASADRDTAYEQYF	TGTGCCAGCGCCGACCGGGACACTGCCTACGAGCAGTACTTC
TRBD1	TRBV9	TRBJ2-5	few	CASSVDRGRETQYF	TGTGCCAGCAGCGTAGACAGGGGGCGAGAGACCCAGTACTTC
NA	TRBV27	TRBJ2-7	NA	CASSLSTSNEQYF	TGTGCCAGCAGTTTATCCACGAGCAACGAGCAGTACTTC
NA	TRBV4-3	TRBJ2-2	few	CASSQSGTSYVGELFF	TGCGCCAGCAGCCAATCCGGGACTTCCTACGTCGGGGAGCTGTTTTTT
NA	TRBV5-1	TRBJ2-3	NA	CASSRDVSSTDTQYF	TGCGCCAGCAGCCGGGACGTCTCTAGCACAGATACGCAGTATTTT
NA	TRBV12-3/TRBV12-4	TRBJ1-1	few	CASSLTPPLRAFF	TGTGCCAGCAGTTTAACCCCACCCCTACGAGCTTTCTTT
NA	TRBV15	TRBJ1-3	NA	CATSRDVGYSGNTIYF	TGTGCCACCAGCAGAGACGTGGGGTACTCTGGAAACACCATATATTTT
NA	TRBV7-2	TRBJ2-2	few	CASSLRYGSPNTGELFF	TGTGCCAGCAGCTTAAGATACGGGAGCCCGAACACCGGGGAGCTGTTTTTT
NA	TRBV7-6	TRBJ2-1	NA	CASSPEWGTLNNEQFF	TGTGCCAGCAGCCCAGAATGGGGAACCCTCAACAATGAGCAGTTCTTC
NA	TRBV9	TRBJ2-3	few	CASSVGRFGTDTQYF	TGTGCCAGCAGCGTAGGCCGCTTCGGCACAGATACGCAGTATTTT
NA	TRBV7-9	TRBJ1-1	once	CASKIQGRAFF	TGTGCCAGCAAAATACAGGGAAGAGCTTTCTTT
TRBD2	TRBV15	TRBJ2-5	NA	CATSIGLAGMFPIETQYF	TGTGCCACCAGCATCGGACTAGCGGGAATGTTCCCGATAGAGACCCAGTACTTC
NA	TRBV3-1	TRBJ2-6	many	CASSQGLGGSGANVLTF	TGTGCCAGCAGCCAAGGGCTGGGGGGTTCTGGGGCCAACGTCCTGACTTTC
TRBD1	TRBV19	TRBJ1-2	NA	CASSMGDRGYGYTF	TGTGCCAGTAGTATGGGGGACAGGGGCTATGGCTACACCTTC
TRBD1	TRBV6-2/TRBV6-3	TRBJ2-2	many	CASSPRGRRTGELFF	TGTGCCAGCAGTCCGAGGGGGCGCCGCACCGGGGAGCTGTTTTTT
NA	TRBV12-3/TRBV12-4	TRBJ2-2	NA	CASSLSRAGELFF	TGTGCCAGCAGTTTAAGTCGAGCCGGGGAGCTGTTTTTT
NA	TRBV18	TRBJ2-1	NA	CASSLRGLFYNEQFF	TGTGCCAGCTCACTTAGGGGCCTTTTTTACAATGAGCAGTTCTTC
NA	TRBV5-1	TRBJ1-2	many	CASSNAGVNYGYTF	TGCGCCAGCAGCAATGCCGGAGTTAACTATGGCTACACCTTC
NA	TRBV20-1	TRBJ2-7	few	CSARGRNEQYF	TGCAGTGCTAGAGGCAGAAACGAGCAGTACTTC
NA	TRBV12-3/TRBV12-4	TRBJ2-1	many	CASSLAALSYNEQFF	TGTGCCAGCAGTTTGGCGGCCCTCTCCTACAATGAGCAGTTCTTC
TRBD2	TRBV7-3	TRBJ2-6	many	CASSYGGTGANVLTF	TGTGCCAGCAGCTACGGGGGGACTGGGGCCAACGTCCTGACTTTC
TRBD2	TRBV11-2	TRBJ2-1	many	CASSLEFGGRANEQFF	TGTGCCAGCAGCTTAGAGTTCGGCGGGAGGGCGAATGAGCAGTTCTTC
NA	TRBV20-1	TRBJ1-2	NA	CSASRRRGANYGYTF	TGCAGTGCTAGCCGCCGGAGGGGAGCTAACTATGGCTACACCTTC
TRBD2	TRBV28	TRBJ2-3	NA	CASSLWTSAADTQYF	TGTGCCAGCAGTTTATGGACTAGCGCCGCGGATACGCAGTATTTT
TRBD1	TRBV15	TRBJ2-7	few	CATSRLASGTGEGEQYF	TGTGCCACCAGCAGACTTGCTTCCGGGACAGGGGAAGGCGAGCAGTACTTC
NA	TRBV29-1	TRBJ2-3	few	CSVVRQADTQYF	TGCAGCGTAGTTCGACAGGCAGATACGCAGTATTTT
NA	TRBV21-1	TRBJ1-3	few	CASNLTGGNTIYF	TGTGCCAGCAACCTGACAGGGGGAAACACCATATATTTT
NA	TRBV30	TRBJ2-5	NA	CAWSYSEEGTQYF	TGTGCCTGGAGTTATAGCGAAGAGGGGACCCAGTACTTC
NA	TRBV7-9	TRBJ1-1	NA	CASDVQNTEAFF	TGTGCCAGCGACGTACAAAACACTGAAGCTTTCTTT
NA	TRBV30	TRBJ2-3	few	CAWSADVPVDTQYF	TGTGCCTGGAGTGCAGATGTCCCAGTCGATACGCAGTATTTT
TRBD1	TRBV5-1	TRBJ1-5	many	CASSLGTGEDQPQHF	TGCGCCAGCAGCTTGGGTACAGGGGAGGATCAGCCCCAGCATTTT
TRBD1	TRBV7-9	TRBJ2-7	NA	CASSFGQGARSYEQYF	TGTGCCAGCAGCTTTGGACAGGGGGCACGATCCTACGAGCAGTACTTC
TRBD1	TRBV24-1	TRBJ2-5	NA	CATSGTFYGTDQETQYF	TGTGCCACCAGTGGGACATTCTACGGGACAGATCAAGAGACCCAGTACTTC
NA	TRBV28	TRBJ2-3	many	CASSSPGVRDTQYF	TGTGCCAGCAGTTCCCCGGGGGTTAGGGACACGCAGTATTTT
TRBD2	TRBV7-8	TRBJ2-1	many	CASSLYPRGSSYNEQFF	TGTGCCAGCAGCTTATACCCGCGGGGGAGCTCCTACAATGAGCAGTTCTTC
TRBD1	TRBV12-3/TRBV12-4	TRBJ1-1	few	CASSEQGGGPMNTEAFF	TGTGCCAGCAGCGAGCAGGGGGGGGGCCCCATGAACACTGAAGCTTTCTTT
TRBD2	TRBV9	TRBJ2-7	NA	CASSERAGVTDEQYF	TGTGCCAGCAGCGAGCGGGCGGGAGTTACGGATGAGCAGTACTTC
TRBD2	TRBV5-1	TRBJ2-3	few	CASIRSPIWNSGSTDTQYF	TGCGCCAGCATAAGGTCGCCGATATGGAATAGCGGGAGCACAGATACGCAGTATTTT